These T cell receptor beta chains were read from a single sample in a study of blood T cells in healthy people across ages. TCRdb called the 5' RACE reads again in MiXCR, with one record for every CDR3 protein. The sample lists roughly 1.5 million distinct CDR3 sequences, about 42% occurring once. The source material was blood. These receptors all stem from a woman between 18 and 29 years old in good health. Each CDR3 is given with its conserved first and last residue. The D gene is left open where the match is weak. Some rows have no size entry. The others give once, few or many, or a class for an expanded clone.

>.|TRBV19|TRBJ1-2|.
TGTGCCAGTAATCCGGAAGGCCTAGATGGCTACACCTTC
CASNPEGLDGYTF
>.|TRBV6-2/TRBV6-3|TRBJ2-1|.
TGTGCCAGCAGTAATTGGGGGGGGGCCTCCGCTGAGCAGTTCTTC
CASSNWGGASAEQFF
>.|TRBV6-2/TRBV6-3|TRBJ1-1|.
TGTGCCAGCAGTCTCCGGGACGCTCTGACTGAAGCTTTCTTT
CASSLRDALTEAFF
>.|TRBV2|TRBJ2-2|.
TGTGCCAGCCGCCCACTGCAACGCACCGGGGAGCTGTTTTTT
CASRPLQRTGELFF
>few|TRBV4-1|TRBJ1-2|.
TGCGCCAGCAGCGGTGGGGCAGGGAACTATGGCTACACCTTC
CASSGGAGNYGYTF
>once|TRBV15|TRBJ1-5|TRBD1
TGTGCCACCAGCAGACCGGGACAGGGGGCCAATCAGCCCCAGCATTTT
CATSRPGQGANQPQHF
>.|TRBV29-1|TRBJ1-1|.
TGCAGCGTTGGGTCATCCATCGGGGCTTTCTTT
CSVGSSIGAFF
>few|TRBV5-1|TRBJ1-2|.
TGCGCCAGCAGCTTGCAATCAGGGCCCTATGGCTACACCTTC
CASSLQSGPYGYTF
>.|TRBV11-2|TRBJ2-2|.
TGTGCCAGCAGCTTAGATCTTCTCGCGAACACCGGGGAGCTGTTTTTT
CASSLDLLANTGELFF
>few|TRBV20-1|TRBJ1-1|.
TGCAGTGCCCCCATAGGGGGACTGAACACTGAAGCTTTCTTT
CSAPIGGLNTEAFF
>few|TRBV20-1|TRBJ2-7|.
TGCAGTGCTAGGTGGCAGAGCTACGAGCAGTACTTC
CSARWQSYEQYF
>.|TRBV2|TRBJ1-2|.
TGTGCCAATCCGGACAGTAACTATGGCTACACCTTC
CANPDSNYGYTF
>.|TRBV6-1|TRBJ1-5|.
TGTGCGCAGCAGGGCCAGCCCCAGCATTTT
CAQQGQPQHF
>.|TRBV7-2|TRBJ1-3|.
TGTGCCAGCAGTCCCGGGGGCTCTGGAAACACCATATATTTT
CASSPGGSGNTIYF